In this sample, the clone carrying this T cell receptor beta chain turned up a few times. The data originate from a study of graft-versus-host responses after intestinal transplantation. Study conclusions and caveats: Circulating GvH clones peaking coincided with falling HvG clones soon after transplant.

CDR3 length: 12 amino acids. V shed 6 bases and J shed 4 bases, with 9 bases lying between them. Germline CDR1 reads LNHDA; CDR2 reads SQIVND (reference sequence). Repertoires were generated with immunoSEQ multiplex PCR, while TCRdb's copy carries only in-frame clones and drops some. Among around 19,000 clones listed, around 40% were seen once. This sequence originates from a human patient who was an organ donor for intestinal transplantation. Source: alloreactive CD4+ T cells from a mixed lymphocyte reaction culture, taken before transplantation. Subset: CFSE-low proliferating T cells sorted from approximately six-day pre-transplant mixed lymphocyte reaction (GvH or HvG direction). The chain joins TRBV19 to TRBJ1-2; weak D call: TRBD1 (5 bases). In DNA, the CDR3 is TGTGCCAGTAGCGGGCAGGGCTATGGCTACACCTTC. Its translation: CASSGQGYGYTF.